What follows is one TCR beta chain and its context. The antigen is unknown. Produced via immunoSEQ multiplex PCR; TCRdb's table is partial and in-frame only. The profile covers roughly 1,000,000 clones, with around three quarters appearing a single time and 0.55% to 0.7% taken by the ten largest. Nashville, Tennessee was home to all donors, who were Caucasian adults. This CDR3 region has 16 residues. CDR1 SEHNR and CDR2 FQNEAQ come from the germline V gene (reference sequence). V shed 7 bases, J shed 4 bases, and the junction held 12 bases outside the gene matches. This specimen belongs to a study of shared clonotypes between healthy human individuals. Background on the study: Per-donor plates numbered three CD4 naive, three CD4 memory, two CD8 naive and one CD8 memory. Findings of the study overall: Memory subsets generally showed lower estimated richness than naive subsets. Sampling was confined to blood; repertoires within tissues likely differ.

The chain has TRBV7-9 and TRBJ1-3; 8 bases line up with TRBD1. The sequenced sample was memory CD4+ T cells from PBMCs. Subset: CD45RA-negative fraction. The TCR originated in a young man in good health. Some clones in this sample may be carry-over from other donors' samples. CDR3 sequence (DNA): TGTGCCAGCAACCAATTAGACAGGGGCCCAGGAAACACCATATATTTT. The encoded protein is CASNQLDRGPGNTIYF.